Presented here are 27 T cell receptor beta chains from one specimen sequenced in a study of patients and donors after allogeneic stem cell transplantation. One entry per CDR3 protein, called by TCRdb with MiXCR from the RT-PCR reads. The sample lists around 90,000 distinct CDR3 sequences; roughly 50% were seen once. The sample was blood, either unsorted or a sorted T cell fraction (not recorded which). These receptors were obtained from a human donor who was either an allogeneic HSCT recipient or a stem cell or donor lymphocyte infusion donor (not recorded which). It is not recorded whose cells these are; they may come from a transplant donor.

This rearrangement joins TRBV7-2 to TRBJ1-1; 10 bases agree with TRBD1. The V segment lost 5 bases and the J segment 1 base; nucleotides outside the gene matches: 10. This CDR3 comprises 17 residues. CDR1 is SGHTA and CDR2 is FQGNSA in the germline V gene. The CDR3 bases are TGTGCCAGCAGCGCGCGAAGGACAGGGGGTTCGAACACTGAAGCTTTCTTT. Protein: CASSARRTGGSNTEAFF.

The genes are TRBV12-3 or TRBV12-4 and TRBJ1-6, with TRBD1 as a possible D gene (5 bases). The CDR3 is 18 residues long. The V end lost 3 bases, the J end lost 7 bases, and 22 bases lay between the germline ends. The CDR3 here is CASSFGPGTGTDNSPLHF. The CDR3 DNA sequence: TGTGCCAGCAGTTTTGGGCCGGGAACCGGGACGGACAATTCACCCCTCCACTTT.

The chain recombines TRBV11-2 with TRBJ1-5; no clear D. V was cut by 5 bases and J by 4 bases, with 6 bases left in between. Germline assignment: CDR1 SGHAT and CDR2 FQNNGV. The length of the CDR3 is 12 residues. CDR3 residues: CASSAANQPQHF. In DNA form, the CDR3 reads TGTGCCAGCAGCGCAGCGAATCAGCCCCAGCATTTT. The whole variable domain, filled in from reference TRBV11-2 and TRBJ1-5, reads EAGVAQSPRYKIIEKRQSVAFWCNPISGHATLYWYQQILGQGPKLLIQFQNNGVVDDSQLPKDRFSAERLKGVDSTLKIQPAKLEDSAVYLCASSAANQPQHFGDGTRLSIL.

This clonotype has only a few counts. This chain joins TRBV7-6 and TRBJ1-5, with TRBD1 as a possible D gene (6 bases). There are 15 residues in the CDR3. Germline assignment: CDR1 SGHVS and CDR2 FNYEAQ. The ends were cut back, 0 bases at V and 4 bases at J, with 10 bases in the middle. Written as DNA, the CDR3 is TGTGCCAGCAGCTTAGCGCCAGGGGCTAATCAGCCCCAGCATTTT. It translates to CASSLAPGANQPQHF.

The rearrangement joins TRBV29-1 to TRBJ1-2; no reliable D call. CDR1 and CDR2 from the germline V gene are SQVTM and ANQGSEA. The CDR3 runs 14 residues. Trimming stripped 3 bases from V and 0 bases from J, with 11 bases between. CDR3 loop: CSVEGSEANYGYTF. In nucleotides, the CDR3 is TGCAGCGTTGAGGGCAGCGAAGCTAACTATGGCTACACCTTC.

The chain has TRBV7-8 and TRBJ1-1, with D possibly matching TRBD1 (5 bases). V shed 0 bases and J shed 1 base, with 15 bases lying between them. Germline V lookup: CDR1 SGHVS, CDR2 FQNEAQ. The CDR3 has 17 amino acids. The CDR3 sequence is CASSLAPWGVSNTEAFF. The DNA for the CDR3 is TGTGCCAGCAGCTTAGCGCCATGGGGGGTATCGAACACTGAAGCTTTCTTT.

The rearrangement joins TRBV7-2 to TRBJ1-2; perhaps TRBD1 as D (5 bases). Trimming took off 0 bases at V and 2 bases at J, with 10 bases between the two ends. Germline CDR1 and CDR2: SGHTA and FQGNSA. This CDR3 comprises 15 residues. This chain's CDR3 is CASSLATGRNYGYTF. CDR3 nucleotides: TGTGCCAGCAGCTTAGCCACAGGTAGAAACTATGGCTACACCTTC.

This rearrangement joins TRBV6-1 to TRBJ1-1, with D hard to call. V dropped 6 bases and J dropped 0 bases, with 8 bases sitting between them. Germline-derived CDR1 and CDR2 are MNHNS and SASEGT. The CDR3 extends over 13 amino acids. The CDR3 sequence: CASRADMNTEAFF. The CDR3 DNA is TGTGCCAGCAGGGCCGACATGAACACTGAAGCTTTCTTT.

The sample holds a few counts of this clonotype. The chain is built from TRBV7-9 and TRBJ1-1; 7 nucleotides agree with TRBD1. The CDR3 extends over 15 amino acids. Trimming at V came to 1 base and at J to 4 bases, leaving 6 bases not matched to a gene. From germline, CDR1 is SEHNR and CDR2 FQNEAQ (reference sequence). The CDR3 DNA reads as TGTGCCAGCAGCTTAGGACAGGGAAGGGGCACTGAAGCTTTCTTT. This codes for CASSLGQGRGTEAFF.

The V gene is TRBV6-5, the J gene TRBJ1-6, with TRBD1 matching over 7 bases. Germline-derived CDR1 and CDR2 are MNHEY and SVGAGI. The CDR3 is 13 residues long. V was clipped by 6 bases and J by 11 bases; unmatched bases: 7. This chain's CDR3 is CASRPGQKAPLHF. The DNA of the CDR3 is TGTGCCAGCAGGCCGGGACAGAAGGCACCCCTCCACTTT.

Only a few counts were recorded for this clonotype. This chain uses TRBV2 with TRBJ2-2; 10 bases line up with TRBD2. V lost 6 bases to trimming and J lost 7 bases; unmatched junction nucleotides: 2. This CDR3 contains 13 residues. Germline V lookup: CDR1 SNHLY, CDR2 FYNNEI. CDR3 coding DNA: TGTGCCAGCAGAGCTAGCGGGAGCGGGGAGCTGTTTTTT. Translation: CASRASGSGELFF.

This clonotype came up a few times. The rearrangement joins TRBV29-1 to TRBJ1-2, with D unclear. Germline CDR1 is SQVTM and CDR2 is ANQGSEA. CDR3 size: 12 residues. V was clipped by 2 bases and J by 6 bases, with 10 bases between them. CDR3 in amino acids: CSVEHRSDGYTF. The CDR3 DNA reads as TGCAGCGTTGAACACCGGTCGGATGGCTACACCTTC.

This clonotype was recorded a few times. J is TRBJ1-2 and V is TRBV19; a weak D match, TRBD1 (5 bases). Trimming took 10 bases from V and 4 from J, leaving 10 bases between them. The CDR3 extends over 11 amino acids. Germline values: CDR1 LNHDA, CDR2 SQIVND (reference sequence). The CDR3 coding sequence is TGTGCCACCGGACAAATCTATGGCTACACCTTC. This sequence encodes CATGQIYGYTF. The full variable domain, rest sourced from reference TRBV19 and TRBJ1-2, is DGGITQSPKYLFRKEGQNVTLSCEQNLNHDAMYWYRQDPGQGLRLIYYSQIVNDFQKGDIAEGYSVSREKKESFPLTVTSAQKNPTAFYLCATGQIYGYTFGSGTRLTVV.

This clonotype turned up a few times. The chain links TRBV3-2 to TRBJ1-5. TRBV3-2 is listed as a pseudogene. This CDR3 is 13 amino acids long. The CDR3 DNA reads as TGTGCCAGCAGCCCCAAGAGCAATCAGCCCCAGCATTTT. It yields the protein CASSPKSNQPQHF.

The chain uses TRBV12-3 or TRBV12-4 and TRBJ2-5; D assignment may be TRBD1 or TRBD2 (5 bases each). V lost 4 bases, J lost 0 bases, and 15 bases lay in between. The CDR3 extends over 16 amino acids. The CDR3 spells CASSYNGGSYQETQYF. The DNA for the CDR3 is TGTGCCAGCAGTTACAATGGGGGTTCGTACCAAGAGACCCAGTACTTC.

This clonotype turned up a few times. The CDR3 reads CASSEGPLSHYGYTF. CDR3 sequence (DNA): TGTGCCAGCAGTGAAGGCCCCCTATCCCACTATGGCTACACCTTC. The chain has TRBV25-1 and TRBJ1-2; the D is unclear. Trimming cost V 2 bases and J 3 bases, with 13 bases left between them. The CDR3 length is 15 residues. The germline V gene encodes CDR1 MGHDK and CDR2 SYGVNS.

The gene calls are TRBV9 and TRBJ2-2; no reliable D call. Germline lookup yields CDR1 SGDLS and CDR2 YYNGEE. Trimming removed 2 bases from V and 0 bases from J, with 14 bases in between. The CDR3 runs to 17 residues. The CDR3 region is CASSVPDSVPNTGELFF. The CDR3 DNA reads TGTGCCAGCAGCGTCCCCGATTCAGTACCGAACACCGGGGAGCTGTTTTTT. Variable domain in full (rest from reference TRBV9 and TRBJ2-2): DSGVTQTPKHLITATGQRVTLRCSPRSGDLSVYWYQQSLDQGLQFLIQYYNGEERAKGNILERFSAQQFPDLHSELNLSSLELGDSALYFCASSVPDSVPNTGELFFGEGSRLTVL.

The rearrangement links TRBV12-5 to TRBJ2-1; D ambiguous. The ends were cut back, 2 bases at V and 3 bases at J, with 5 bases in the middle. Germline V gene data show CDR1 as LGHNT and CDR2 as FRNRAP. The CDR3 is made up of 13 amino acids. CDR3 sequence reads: CASGLPDYNEQFF. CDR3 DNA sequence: TGTGCTAGTGGTTTGCCCGACTACAATGAGCAGTTCTTC.

In DNA, the CDR3 is TGTGCCAGCAGCTTCAGGGAAAAGGATGGCTACACCTTC. Translation gives CASSFREKDGYTF. The chain carries TRBV7-9 and TRBJ1-2, with D tentatively TRBD1 (5 bases). CDR3 size: 13 residues. V lost 3 bases, J lost 6 bases, and 11 bases lay in between. CDR1 SEHNR and CDR2 FQNEAQ come from the germline V gene (reference sequence).

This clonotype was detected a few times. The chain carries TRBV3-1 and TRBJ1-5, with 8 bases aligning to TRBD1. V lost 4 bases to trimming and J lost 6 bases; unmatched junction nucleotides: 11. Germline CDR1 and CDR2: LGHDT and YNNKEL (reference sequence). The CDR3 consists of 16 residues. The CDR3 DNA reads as TGTGCCAGCAGCCCTTCGACAGGGGCGGGAGGTCAGCCCCAGCATTTT. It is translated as CASSPSTGAGGQPQHF.

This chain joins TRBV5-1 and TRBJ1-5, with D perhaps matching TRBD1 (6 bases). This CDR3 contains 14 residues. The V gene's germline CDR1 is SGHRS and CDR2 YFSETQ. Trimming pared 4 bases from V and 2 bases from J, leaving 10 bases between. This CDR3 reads CASSAAGGNQPQHF. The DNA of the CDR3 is TGCGCCAGCAGCGCGGCAGGGGGCAATCAGCCCCAGCATTTT. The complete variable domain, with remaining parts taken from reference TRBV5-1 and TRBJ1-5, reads KAGVTQTPRYLIKTRGQQVTLSCSPISGHRSVSWYQQTPGQGLQFLFEYFSETQRNKGNFPGRFSGRQFSNSRSEMNVSTLELGDSALYLCASSAAGGNQPQHFGDGTRLSIL.

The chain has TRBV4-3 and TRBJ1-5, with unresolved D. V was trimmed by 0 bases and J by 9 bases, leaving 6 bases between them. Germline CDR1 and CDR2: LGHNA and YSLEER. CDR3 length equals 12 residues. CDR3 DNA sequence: TGCGCCAGCAGCCAAGATTTTGGGCCCCAGCATTTT. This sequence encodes CASSQDFGPQHF.

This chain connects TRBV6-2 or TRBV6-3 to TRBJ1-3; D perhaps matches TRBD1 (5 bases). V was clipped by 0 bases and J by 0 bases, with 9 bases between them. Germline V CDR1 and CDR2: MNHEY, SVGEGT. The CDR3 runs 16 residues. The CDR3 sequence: CASSYSDTNSGNTIYF. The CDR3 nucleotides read TGTGCCAGCAGTTACTCGGACACCAACTCTGGAAACACCATATATTTT.

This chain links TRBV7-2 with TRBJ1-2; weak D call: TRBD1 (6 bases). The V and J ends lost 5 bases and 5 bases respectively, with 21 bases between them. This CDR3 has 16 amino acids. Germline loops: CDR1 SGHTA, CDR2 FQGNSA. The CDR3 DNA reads TGTGCCAGCAGCCAAAATAAAGTGACAGGCCAATATGGCTACACCTTC. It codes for CASSQNKVTGQYGYTF. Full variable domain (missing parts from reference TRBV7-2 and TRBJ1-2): GAGVSQSPSNKVTEKGKDVELRCDPISGHTALYWYRQSLGQGLEFLIYFQGNSAPDKSGLPSDRFSAERTGGSVSTLTIQRTQQEDSAVYLCASSQNKVTGQYGYTFGSGTRLTVV.

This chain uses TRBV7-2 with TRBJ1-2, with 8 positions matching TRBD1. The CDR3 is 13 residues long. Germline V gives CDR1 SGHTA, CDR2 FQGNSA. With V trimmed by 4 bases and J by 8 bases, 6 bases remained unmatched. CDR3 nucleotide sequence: TGTGCCAGCAGCTCCGACAGGGGAAGAGGCTACACCTTC. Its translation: CASSSDRGRGYTF.

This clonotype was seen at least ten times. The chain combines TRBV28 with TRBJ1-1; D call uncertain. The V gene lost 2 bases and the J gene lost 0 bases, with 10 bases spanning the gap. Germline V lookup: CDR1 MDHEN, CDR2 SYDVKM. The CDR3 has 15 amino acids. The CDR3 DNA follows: TGTGCCAGCAGTTTAGATGGACGGATGAACACTGAAGCTTTCTTT. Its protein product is CASSLDGRMNTEAFF.

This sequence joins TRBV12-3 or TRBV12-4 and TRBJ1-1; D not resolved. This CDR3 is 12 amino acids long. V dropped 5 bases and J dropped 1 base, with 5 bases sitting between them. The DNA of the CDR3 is TGTGCCAGCAGTCGAGCGAACACTGAAGCTTTCTTT. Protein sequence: CASSRANTEAFF.